This TCR beta chain was captured in a study of cytomegalovirus exposure and HLA in healthy donors. Study results and limitations: Follow-up analysis later connected one missense variant in DCLRE1C with trimming of TCR beta V- and J-genes. Rates of TCR association differed by HLA locus in a later analysis, with DRB1 highest and HLA-C lowest. Being productive about 87% or about 30% of the time was typical of most TCR beta V segments in an earlier analysis. A later analysis linked roughly 17,000 TCR beta sequences to HLA alleles at 0.05 false discovery rate.

Germline loops: CDR1 SGHVS, CDR2 FQNEAQ. The V end lost 3 bases, the J end lost 4 bases, and 10 bases lay between the germline ends. The CDR3 spans 14 residues. This clone turned up a few times. Its antigen is not identified. PCR employed 60 Vbeta and 13 Jbeta primers. The assay was immunoSEQ multiplex PCR, and TCRdb's table has in-frame clones only and misses some. The data show about 200,000 clones, with about four fifths seen just once and 11% to 15% held by the top ten. The specimen was PBMCs. The receptor was isolated from a woman in her thirties in good health and CMV-seropositive. The rearrangement uses TRBV7-8 and TRBJ2-1, with D perhaps TRBD2 (5 bases). The chain's CDR3 is CASSFRGGYNEQFF. Here the CDR3 DNA reads TGTGCCAGCAGCTTCCGGGGTGGATACAATGAGCAGTTCTTC.